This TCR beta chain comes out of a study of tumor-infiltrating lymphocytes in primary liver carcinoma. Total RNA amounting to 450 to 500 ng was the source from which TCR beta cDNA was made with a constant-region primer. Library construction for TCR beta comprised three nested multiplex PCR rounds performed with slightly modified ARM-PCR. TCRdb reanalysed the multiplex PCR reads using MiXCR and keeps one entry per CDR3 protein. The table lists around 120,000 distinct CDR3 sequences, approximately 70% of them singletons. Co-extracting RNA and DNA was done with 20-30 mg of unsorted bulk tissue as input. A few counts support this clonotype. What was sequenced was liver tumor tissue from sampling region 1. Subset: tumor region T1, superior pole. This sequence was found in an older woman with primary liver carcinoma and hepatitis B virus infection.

The CDR3 region is CASSWGLAGVLEQFF. The DNA for the CDR3 is TGCGCCAGCAGCTGGGGACTAGCGGGAGTGCTTGAGCAGTTCTTC. The chain carries TRBV5-1 and TRBJ2-1, with TRBD2 matching over 14 bases. This CDR3 is built from 15 residues. Germline CDR1 reads SGHRS; CDR2 reads YFSETQ. Trimming removed 3 bases from V and 9 bases from J; junction bases left unmatched: 5.